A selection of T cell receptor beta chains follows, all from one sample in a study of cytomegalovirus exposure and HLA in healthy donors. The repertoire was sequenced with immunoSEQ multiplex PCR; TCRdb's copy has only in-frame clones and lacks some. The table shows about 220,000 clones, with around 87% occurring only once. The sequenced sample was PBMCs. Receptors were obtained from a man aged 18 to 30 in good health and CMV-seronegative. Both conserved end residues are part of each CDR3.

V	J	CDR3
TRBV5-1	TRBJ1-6	CASSTRQGVESPLHF
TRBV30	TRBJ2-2	CAWSRSGRPNTGELFF
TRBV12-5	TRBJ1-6	CASGLVLGALHF
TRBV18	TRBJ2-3	CASSLGTEDTQYF
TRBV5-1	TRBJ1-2	CASSSGQGAGYTF
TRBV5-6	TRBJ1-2	CASSPDLDRGHGYTF
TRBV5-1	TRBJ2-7	CASSWKVGQAGEQYF
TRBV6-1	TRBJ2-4	CASSEGWTGLSNIQYF
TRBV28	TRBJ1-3	CASSSTGIYVNTIYF
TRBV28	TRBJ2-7	CASQDSGYEQYF
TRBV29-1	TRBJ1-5	CSGSGGFKPQHF
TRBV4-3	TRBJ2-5	CASSQVSSGYEETQYF
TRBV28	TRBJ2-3	CASSPPGGISSTDTQYF
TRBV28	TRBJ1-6	CASRAQAPYNSPLHF
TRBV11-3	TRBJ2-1	CASEIRYRGNEQFF
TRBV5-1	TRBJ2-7	CASSLASQAYEQYF
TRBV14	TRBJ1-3	CASSRTGSENTIYF
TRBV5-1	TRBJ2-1	CASKAQGGRFNEQFF
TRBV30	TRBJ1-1	CAWARQGIMNTEAFF
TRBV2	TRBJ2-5	CASSERSREETQYF
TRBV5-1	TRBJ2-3	CASSLPLVSKAGEFTDTQYF
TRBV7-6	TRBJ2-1	CASSSLAGDNEQFF
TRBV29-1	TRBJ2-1	CSVGLAGYNEQFF
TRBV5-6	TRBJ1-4	CASSLTGIYEKLFF